The 2 T cell receptor beta chains listed next were all sequenced from one sample in a study of T cells in localized non-small cell lung cancer. Clones were sequenced by immunoSEQ multiplex PCR, and TCRdb holds only the in-frame ones, with some missing. This sample carries around 9,800 clones, just under 45% of them seen once, and the ten largest clones take 3.8%. The sample here was lymph node tissue, taken before any cancer treatment. All receptors derive from a woman aged 35 to 70 with stage I lung adenocarcinoma.

The V and J genes are TRBV28 and TRBJ2-1; the D is unclear. Per germline, CDR1 MDHEN and CDR2 SYDVKM. Trimming took 4 bases from V and 0 from J, leaving 7 bases between them. The CDR3 has 14 residues. The CDR3 is CASSSWSSYNEQFF. In DNA, the CDR3 is TGTGCCAGCAGTTCTTGGAGCTCCTACAATGAGCAGTTCTTC.

This clone was recorded a few times. This chain joins TRBV5-1 and TRBJ1-1, with 10 bases aligning to TRBD1. The trim removed 4 bases at V and 1 base at J, leaving 7 bases unmatched. The CDR3 runs 16 residues. Germline CDR1 and CDR2: SGHRS and YFSETQ. The CDR3 sequence: CASSTGQGGSNTEAFF. The CDR3 nucleotides read TGCGCCAGCAGCACCGGACAGGGGGGATCGAACACTGAAGCTTTCTTT.